This T cell receptor beta chain derives from a study of OX40 agonist ivuxolimab in advanced cancers. At the level of the study: Of the patients, three showed partial responses, one with hepatocellular carcinoma and two with cutaneous melanoma.

Study results and caveats: More expanded clones were seen, on average, in CD8+ T cells than in CD4+. Clones of CD4+ and CD8+ blood T cells grew by week 6 at doses of 0.1 to 3.0 mg/kg. In the 0.1-3.0 mg/kg groups, partial responders showed among the lowest expansion.

The repertoire was sequenced with immunoSEQ multiplex PCR; TCRdb's copy has only in-frame clones and lacks some. The data hold under 65,000 clones, with about 88% observed a single time. Trimming shortened V by 3 bases and J by 0 bases, and 8 bases separated the two germline ends. CDR3 length: 15 residues. Germline V CDR1 and CDR2: MDHEN, SYDVKM. To note about this clone: What it binds is unknown.

Sequenced material: CD4+ or CD8+ T cells sorted from blood, taken in a trial of the OX40 agonist ivuxolimab. This clonotype originated in an adult with an advanced solid tumor such as melanoma, head and neck, liver or kidney cancer. V is TRBV28 and J is TRBJ1-4; no clear D. CDR3 residues: CASSFPGTTNEKLFF. As DNA, the CDR3 is TGTGCCAGCAGTTTTCCCGGGACAACTAATGAAAAACTGTTTTTT.